This T cell receptor (beta chain) comes out of a study of T cell clones after liver transplantation. Method: immunoSEQ multiplex PCR; TCRdb's copy keeps in-frame clones and lacks some. The repertoire has tens of thousands of clones, 80% of them found once; the top ten carry about 0.79%. This clone was detected once. CD3+CD4+ and CD3+CD8+ cells were FACS-sorted from thawed unstimulated PBMCs. The length of the CDR3 is 15 residues. V shed 5 bases, J shed 4 bases, and the junction held 4 bases outside the gene matches. Per the germline V gene, CDR1 is SGHAT and CDR2 is FQNNGV. This sequence was found in a human patient who received a liver transplant. Among the T cells, some may be from the graft donor. Sequencing used CD4+ T cells from blood, obtained 12 months after liver transplant. The rearrangement joins TRBV11-2 to TRBJ2-1, with 11 bases that match TRBD2. CDR3 coding DNA: TGTGCCAGCAGCGAAACTAGCGGGGGTTACAATGAGCAGTTCTTC. Translating it yields CASSETSGGYNEQFF.